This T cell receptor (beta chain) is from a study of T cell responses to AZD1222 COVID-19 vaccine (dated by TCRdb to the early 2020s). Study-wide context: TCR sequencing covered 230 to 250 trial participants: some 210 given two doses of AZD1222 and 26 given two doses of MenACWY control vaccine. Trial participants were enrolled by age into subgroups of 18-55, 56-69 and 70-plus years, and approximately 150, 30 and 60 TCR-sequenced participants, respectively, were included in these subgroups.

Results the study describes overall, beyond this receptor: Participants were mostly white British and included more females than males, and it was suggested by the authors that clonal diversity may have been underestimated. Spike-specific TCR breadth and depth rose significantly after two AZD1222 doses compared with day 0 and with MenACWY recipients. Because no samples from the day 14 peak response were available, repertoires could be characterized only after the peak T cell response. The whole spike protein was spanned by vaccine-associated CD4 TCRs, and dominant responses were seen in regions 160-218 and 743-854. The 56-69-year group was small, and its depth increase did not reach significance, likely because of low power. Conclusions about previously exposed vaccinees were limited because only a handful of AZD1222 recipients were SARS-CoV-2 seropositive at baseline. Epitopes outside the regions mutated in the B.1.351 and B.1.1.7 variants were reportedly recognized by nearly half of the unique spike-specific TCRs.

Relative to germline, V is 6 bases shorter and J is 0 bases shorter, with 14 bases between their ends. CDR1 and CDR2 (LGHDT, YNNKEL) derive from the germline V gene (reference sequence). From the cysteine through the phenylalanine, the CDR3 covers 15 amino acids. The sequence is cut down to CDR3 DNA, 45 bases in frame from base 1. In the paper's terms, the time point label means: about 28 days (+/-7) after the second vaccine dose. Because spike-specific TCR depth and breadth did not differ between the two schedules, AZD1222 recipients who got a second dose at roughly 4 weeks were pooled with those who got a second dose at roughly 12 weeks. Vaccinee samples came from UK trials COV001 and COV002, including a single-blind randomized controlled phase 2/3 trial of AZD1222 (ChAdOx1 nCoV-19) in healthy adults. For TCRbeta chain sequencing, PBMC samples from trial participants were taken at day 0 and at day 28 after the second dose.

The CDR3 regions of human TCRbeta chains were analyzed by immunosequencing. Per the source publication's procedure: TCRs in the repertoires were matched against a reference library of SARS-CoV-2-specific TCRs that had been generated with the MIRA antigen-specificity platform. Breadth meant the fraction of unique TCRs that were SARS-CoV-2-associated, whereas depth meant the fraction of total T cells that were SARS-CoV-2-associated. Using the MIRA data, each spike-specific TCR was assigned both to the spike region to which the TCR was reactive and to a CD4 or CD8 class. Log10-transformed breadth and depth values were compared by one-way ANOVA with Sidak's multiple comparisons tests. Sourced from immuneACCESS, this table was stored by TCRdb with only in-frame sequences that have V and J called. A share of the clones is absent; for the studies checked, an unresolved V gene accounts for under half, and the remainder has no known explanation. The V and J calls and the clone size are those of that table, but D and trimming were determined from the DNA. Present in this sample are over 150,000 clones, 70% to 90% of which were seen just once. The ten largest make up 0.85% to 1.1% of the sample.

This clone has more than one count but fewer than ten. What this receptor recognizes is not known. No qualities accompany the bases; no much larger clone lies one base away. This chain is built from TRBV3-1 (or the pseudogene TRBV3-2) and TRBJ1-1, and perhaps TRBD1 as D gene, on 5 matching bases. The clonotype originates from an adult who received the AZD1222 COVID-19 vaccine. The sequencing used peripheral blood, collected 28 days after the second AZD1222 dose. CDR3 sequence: CASSHAGTLNTEAFF. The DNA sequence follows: TGTGCCAGCAGTCATGCAGGGACCTTGAACACTGAAGCTTTCTTT.